Sequencing of this TCR beta chain was carried out in a study of human T cells and chemical hapten exposure. This clonotype has only a few counts. Time point defined: pre-sensitization, week 0. The treatment denotes: therapeutic diphenylcyclopropenone sensitization with weekly scalp DPC. Whole blood, unfractionated, served as the material for total RNA extraction. CDR1 is SNHLY and CDR2 is FYNNEI in the germline V gene. Unmatched junction bases numbered 9, after V lost 2 bases and J lost 0 bases. There are 18 residues in the CDR3. As handled by the study authors: Across samples, TCR counts had a median of approximately 100,000 and ranged from about 23,224 to 690,600. MiXCR, applied by TCRdb to the RACE reads, yields one record per CDR3 protein. TCRdb's processing, not the authors' own work, is the source of the V and J calls. Of 380,000 or so distinct CDR3 sequences listed, around 5% are singletons.

The sequences come from whole blood, collected in connection with sensitization to the hapten diphenylcyclopropenone (DPC). The chain carries TRBV2 and TRBJ2-7; TRBD2 aligns across 11 bases. The TCR sequence derives from a woman between 18 and 30 years old with alopecia areata. Some clones in this sample may be carry-over from other donors' samples. CDR3 sequence reads: CASSEPIRLAGLSYEQYF. In nucleotides, the CDR3 is TGTGCCAGCAGTGAACCCATAAGACTAGCGGGGCTCTCCTACGAGCAGTACTTC.